These T cell receptor beta chains were read from a single sample in a study of T-cell memory formation after mild COVID-19. TCRdb re-called the 5' RACE reads with MiXCR, one entry per CDR3 protein. The sample lists about 290,000 distinct CDR3 sequences, approximately 16% occurring once. Sequenced: PBMCs or a T cell subset sorted from them (not recorded which). These TCRs come from a young man who had mild COVID-19 (a few samples of this study predate the infection). Cell type and time point are not known. Both conserved end residues are part of each CDR3. Each record gives: D gene, J gene, V gene, clone size, CDR3 DNA, CDR3 protein. D genes are given only for firm matches. Some rows have no size entry. The others give once, few or many, or a class for an expanded clone.

NA | TRBJ1-2 | TRBV7-2 | few | TGTGCCAGCAGACCTCGGGACGGAGACTATGGCTACACCTTC | CASRPRDGDYGYTF
TRBD1 | TRBJ2-1 | TRBV27 | few | TGTGCCAGCAGTCCTTTTGGGGCAGGGGGTTATGATGAGCAGTTCTTC | CASSPFGAGGYDEQFF
TRBD1 | TRBJ2-7 | TRBV7-8 | NA | TGTGCCAGCAGCTTCCCCGGGACAGGGAGAAACGAGCAGTACTTC | CASSFPGTGRNEQYF
NA | TRBJ2-1 | TRBV5-1 | NA | TGCGCCAGCAGCTTGCAGACAGGCTGGGATGAGCAGTTCTTC | CASSLQTGWDEQFF
NA | TRBJ2-7 | TRBV12-3/TRBV12-4 | NA | TGTGCCAGCAGGTCACAGGGAGGGGGCACCTACGAGCAGTACTTC | CASRSQGGGTYEQYF
NA | TRBJ2-7 | TRBV7-9 | few | TGTGCCAGCAGCTCCGGCCCCTACGAGCAGTACTTC | CASSSGPYEQYF
TRBD2 | TRBJ2-7 | TRBV7-2 | NA | TGTGCCAGCAGCTCGTTAGCGGGACACTCCTACGAGCAGTACTTC | CASSSLAGHSYEQYF
TRBD1 | TRBJ2-5 | TRBV28 | NA | TGTGCCAGCAGTCCGGGGGACAGGGGATACCAAGAGACCCAGTACTTC | CASSPGDRGYQETQYF
NA | TRBJ1-6 | TRBV24-1 | few | TGTGCCACCAGTGATTTGTTTGATCGTCGGGTCGTGGGAGTACAGGTTCAATCACCCCTCCACTTT | CATSDLFDRRVVGVQVQSPLHF
NA | TRBJ1-4 | TRBV15 | NA | TGTGCCACCAGCAGAGATCGCGGCGGACCTGCAACTAATGAAAAACTGTTTTTT | CATSRDRGGPATNEKLFF
NA | TRBJ2-5 | TRBV4-1 | NA | TGCGCCAGCAGCCAAGATCAGAGGGTTGGAGAGACCCAGTACTTC | CASSQDQRVGETQYF
NA | TRBJ2-4 | TRBV5-1 | few | TGCGCCAGCAGCCCTCAGATCGGGGGCGAGGGGGCCATTCAGTACTTC | CASSPQIGGEGAIQYF
NA | TRBJ2-5 | TRBV11-2 | few | TGTGCCAGCAGCTTAGGCCGGGACGGACAAGAGACCCAGTACTTC | CASSLGRDGQETQYF
NA | TRBJ1-6 | TRBV4-1 | few | TGCGCCAGCAGCCACCTCCCTCGGTGGGGTTCACCCCTCCACTTT | CASSHLPRWGSPLHF